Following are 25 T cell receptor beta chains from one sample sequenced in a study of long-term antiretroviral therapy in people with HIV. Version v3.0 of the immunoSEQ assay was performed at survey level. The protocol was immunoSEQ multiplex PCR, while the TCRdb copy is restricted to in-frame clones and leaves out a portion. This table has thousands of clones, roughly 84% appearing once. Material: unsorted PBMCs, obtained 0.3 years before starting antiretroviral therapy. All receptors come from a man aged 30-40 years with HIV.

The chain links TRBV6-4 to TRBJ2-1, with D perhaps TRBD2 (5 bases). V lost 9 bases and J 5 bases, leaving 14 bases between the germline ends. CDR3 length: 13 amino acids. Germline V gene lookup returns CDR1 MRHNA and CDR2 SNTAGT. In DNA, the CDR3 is TGTGCCAGTTCCCTTGAGGGAAACAATGAGCAGTTCTTC. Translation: CASSLEGNNEQFF.

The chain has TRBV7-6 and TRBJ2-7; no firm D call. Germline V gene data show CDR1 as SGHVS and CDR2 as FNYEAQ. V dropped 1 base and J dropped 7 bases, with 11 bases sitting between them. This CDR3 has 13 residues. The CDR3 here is CASSLGPPGEQYF. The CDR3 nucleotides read TGTGCCAGCAGCTTAGGCCCCCCCGGGGAGCAGTACTTC.

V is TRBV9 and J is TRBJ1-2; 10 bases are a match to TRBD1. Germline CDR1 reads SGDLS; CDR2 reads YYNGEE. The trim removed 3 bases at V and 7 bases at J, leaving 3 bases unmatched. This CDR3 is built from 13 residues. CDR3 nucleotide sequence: TGTGCCAGCAGCGGACAGGGGGCGGTTGGCTACACCTTC. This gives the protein CASSGQGAVGYTF.

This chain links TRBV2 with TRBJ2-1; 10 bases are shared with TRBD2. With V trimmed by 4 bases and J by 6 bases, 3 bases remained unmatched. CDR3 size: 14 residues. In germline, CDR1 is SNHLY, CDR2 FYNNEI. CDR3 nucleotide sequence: TGTGCCAGCAGTGTTGGGACTAGCGTCAATGAGCAGTTCTTC. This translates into CASSVGTSVNEQFF.

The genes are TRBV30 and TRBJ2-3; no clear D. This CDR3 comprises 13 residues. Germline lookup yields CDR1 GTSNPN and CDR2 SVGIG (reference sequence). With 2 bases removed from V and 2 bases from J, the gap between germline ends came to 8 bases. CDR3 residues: CAWSLTSTDTQYF. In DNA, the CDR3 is TGTGCCTGGAGTCTTACGTCCACAGATACGCAGTATTTT.

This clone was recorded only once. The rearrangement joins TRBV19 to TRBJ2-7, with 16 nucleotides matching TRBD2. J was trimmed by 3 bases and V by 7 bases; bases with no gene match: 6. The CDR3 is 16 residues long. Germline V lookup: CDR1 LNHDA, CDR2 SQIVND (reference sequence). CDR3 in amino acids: CASTPGTSGGGYEQYF. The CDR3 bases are TGTGCCAGTACCCCCGGGACTAGCGGGGGGGGCTACGAGCAGTACTTC.

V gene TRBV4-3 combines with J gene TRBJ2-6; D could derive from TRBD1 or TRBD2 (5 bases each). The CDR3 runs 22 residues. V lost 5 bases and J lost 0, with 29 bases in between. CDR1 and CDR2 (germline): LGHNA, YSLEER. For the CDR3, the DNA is TGCGCCAGCAGCTCCCGGCCCTCCGGGACCCCAACGAGCGGCTCTGGGGCCAACGTCCTGACTTTC. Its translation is CASSSRPSGTPTSGSGANVLTF.

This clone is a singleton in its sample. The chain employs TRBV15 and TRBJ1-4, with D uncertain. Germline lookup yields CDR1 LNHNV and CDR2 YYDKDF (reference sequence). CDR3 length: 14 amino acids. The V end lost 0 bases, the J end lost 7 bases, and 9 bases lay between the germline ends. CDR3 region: CATSRDGTSEKLFF. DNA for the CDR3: TGTGCCACCAGCAGAGATGGTACAAGTGAAAAACTGTTTTTT.

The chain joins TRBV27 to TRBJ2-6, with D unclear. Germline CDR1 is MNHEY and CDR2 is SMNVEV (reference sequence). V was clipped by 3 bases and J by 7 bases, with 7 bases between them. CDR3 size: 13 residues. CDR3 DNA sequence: TGTGCCAGCAGTTTGCGAGGAGCCAACGTCCTGACTTTC. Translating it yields CASSLRGANVLTF.

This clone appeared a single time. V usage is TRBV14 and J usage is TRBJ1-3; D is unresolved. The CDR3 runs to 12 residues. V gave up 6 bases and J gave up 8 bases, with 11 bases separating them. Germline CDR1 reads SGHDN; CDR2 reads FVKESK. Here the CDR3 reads CASSPPGYTIYF. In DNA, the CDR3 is TGTGCCAGCAGTCCGCCGGGTTACACCATATATTTT.

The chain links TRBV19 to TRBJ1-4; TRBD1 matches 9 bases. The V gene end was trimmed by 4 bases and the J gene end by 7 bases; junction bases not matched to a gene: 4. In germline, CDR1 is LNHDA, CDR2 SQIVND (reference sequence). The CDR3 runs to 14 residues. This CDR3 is CASSTDRGGEKLFF. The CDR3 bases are TGTGCCAGTAGTACGGACAGGGGAGGTGAAAAACTGTTTTTT.

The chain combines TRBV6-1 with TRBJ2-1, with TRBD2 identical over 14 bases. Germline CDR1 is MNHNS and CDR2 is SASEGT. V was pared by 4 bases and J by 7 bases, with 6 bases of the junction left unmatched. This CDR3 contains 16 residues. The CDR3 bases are TGTGCCAGCAGTGCGACGACTAGCGGGGGGGCTAATGAGCAGTTCTTC. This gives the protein CASSATTSGGANEQFF.

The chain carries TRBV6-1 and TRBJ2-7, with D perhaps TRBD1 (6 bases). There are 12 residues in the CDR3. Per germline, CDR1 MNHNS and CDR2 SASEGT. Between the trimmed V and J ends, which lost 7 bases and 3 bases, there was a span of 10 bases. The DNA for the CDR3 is TGTGCCAGCACATTACAGGGCTACGAGCAGTACTTC. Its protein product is CASTLQGYEQYF.

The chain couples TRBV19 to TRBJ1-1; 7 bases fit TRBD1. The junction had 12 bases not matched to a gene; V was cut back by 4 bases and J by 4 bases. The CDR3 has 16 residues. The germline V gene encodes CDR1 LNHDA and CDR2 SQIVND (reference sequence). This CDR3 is CASSRTTTGWFTEAFF. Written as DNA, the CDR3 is TGTGCCAGTAGTAGGACGACGACAGGGTGGTTCACTGAAGCTTTCTTT.

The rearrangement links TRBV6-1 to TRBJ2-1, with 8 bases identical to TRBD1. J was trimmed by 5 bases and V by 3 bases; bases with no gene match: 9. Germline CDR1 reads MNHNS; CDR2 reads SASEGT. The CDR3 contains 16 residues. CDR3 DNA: TGTGCCAGCAGTGATCGCGACAGGGGAGCGGACAATGAGCAGTTCTTC. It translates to CASSDRDRGADNEQFF.

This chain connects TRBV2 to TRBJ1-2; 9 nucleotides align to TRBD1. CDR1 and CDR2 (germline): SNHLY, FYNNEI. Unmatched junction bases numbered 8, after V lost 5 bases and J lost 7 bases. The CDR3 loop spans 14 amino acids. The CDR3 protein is CASSNRQGVGGYTF. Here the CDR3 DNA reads TGTGCCAGCAGTAATCGACAGGGGGTAGGTGGCTACACCTTC.

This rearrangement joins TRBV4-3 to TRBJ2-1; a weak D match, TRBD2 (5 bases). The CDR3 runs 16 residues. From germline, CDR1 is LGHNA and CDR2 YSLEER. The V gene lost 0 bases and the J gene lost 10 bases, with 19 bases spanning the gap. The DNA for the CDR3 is TGCGCCAGCAGCCAAGATGCATATGCTAGCAGCGGCGAGCAGTTCTTC. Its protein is CASSQDAYASSGEQFF.

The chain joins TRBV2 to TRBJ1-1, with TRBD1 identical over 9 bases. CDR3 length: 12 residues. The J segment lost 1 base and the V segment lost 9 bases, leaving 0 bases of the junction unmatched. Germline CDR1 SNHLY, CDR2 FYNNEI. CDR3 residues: CARDRGNTEAFF. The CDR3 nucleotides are TGTGCCAGGGACAGGGGGAACACTGAAGCTTTCTTT. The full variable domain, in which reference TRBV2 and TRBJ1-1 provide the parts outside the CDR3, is EPEVTQTPSHQVTQMGQEVILRCVPISNHLYFYWYRQILGQKVEFLVSFYNNEISEKSEIFDDQFSVERPDGSNFTLKIRSTKLEDSAMYFCARDRGNTEAFFGQGTRLTVV.

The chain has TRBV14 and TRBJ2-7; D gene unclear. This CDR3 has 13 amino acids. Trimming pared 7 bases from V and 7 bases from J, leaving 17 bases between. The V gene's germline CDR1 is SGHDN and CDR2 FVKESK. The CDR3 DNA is TGTGCCAGCAATTATGGGTCAAAGGGAGAGCAGTACTTC. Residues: CASNYGSKGEQYF.

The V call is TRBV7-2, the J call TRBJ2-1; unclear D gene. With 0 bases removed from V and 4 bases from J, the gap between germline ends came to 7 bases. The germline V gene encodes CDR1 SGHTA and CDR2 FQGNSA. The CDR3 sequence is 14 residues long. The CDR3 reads CASSLAQIYNEQFF. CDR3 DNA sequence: TGTGCCAGCAGCTTAGCACAGATTTACAATGAGCAGTTCTTC.

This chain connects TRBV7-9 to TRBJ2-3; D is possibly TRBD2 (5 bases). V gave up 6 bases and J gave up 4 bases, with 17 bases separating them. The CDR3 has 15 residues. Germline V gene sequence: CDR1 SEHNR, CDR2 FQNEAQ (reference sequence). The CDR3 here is CASSLFREAADTQYF. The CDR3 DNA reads TGTGCCAGCAGTCTCTTCCGGGAAGCGGCAGATACGCAGTATTTT. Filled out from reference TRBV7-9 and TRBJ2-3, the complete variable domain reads DTGVSQNPRHKITKRGQNVTFRCDPISEHNRLYWYRQTLGQGPEFLTYFQNEAQLEKSRLLSDRFSAERPKGSFSTLEIQRTEQGDSAMYLCASSLFREAADTQYFGPGTRLTVL.

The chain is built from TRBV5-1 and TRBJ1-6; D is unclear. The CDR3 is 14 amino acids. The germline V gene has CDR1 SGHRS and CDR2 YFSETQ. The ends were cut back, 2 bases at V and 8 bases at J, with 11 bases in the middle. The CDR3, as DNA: TGCGCCAGCAGCTTATGGGGTCGGGATTCACCCCTCCACTTT. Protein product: CASSLWGRDSPLHF.

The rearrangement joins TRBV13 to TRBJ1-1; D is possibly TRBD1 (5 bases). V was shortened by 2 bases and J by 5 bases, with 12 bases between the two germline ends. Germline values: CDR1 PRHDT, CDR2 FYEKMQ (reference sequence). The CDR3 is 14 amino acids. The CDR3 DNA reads TGTGCCAGCAGCTTAAATGGGGGAGGAACTGAAGCTTTCTTT. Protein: CASSLNGGGTEAFF.

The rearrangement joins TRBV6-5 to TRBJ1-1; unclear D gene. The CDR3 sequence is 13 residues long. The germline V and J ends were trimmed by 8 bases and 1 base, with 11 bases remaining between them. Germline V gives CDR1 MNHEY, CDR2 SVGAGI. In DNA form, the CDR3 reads TGTGCCAGCGGCTCGGGGAAGAACACTGAAGCTTTCTTT. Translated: CASGSGKNTEAFF.

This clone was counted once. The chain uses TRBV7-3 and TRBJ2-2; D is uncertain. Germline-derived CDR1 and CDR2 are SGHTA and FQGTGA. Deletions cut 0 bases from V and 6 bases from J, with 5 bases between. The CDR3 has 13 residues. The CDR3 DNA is TGTGCCAGCAGCTTAACTGAGGCCGGGGAGCTGTTTTTT. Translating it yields CASSLTEAGELFF.